One TCR beta chain is described in this entry. Its antigen is not known. Measured with immunoSEQ multiplex PCR; TCRdb has only the in-frame clones, and not every one. The repertoire holds approximately 61,000 clones, with more than 70% as singletons. This sample stems from a study of vaccination effects on CD4 cells after COVID-19. Across the whole study: Post-vaccine sampling occurred a median 72 days after the second dose.

Before any sequencing was done, the ViraFEST assay used viral peptide pools to expand antigen-specific CD4+ T cells. Following culture for around 10 days, CD4+ T cells were isolated. Participants each got two BNT162b2 or mRNA-1273 vaccine doses. The specimen was CD4+ T cells from PBMCs cultured with HCoV-229E spike peptides, collected after COVID-19 vaccination. This clonotype was obtained from a human donor who received a COVID-19 vaccine.

CDR3: CASSSGVTTDTQYF. DNA for the CDR3: TGTGCCAGCTCCTCAGGTGTAACAACAGATACGCAGTATTTT. The genes are TRBV18 and TRBJ2-3; D remains unclear. CDR1 KGHSH and CDR2 LQKENI come from the germline V gene. The CDR3 consists of 14 residues. Trimming took 6 bases from V and 3 from J, leaving 13 bases between them.